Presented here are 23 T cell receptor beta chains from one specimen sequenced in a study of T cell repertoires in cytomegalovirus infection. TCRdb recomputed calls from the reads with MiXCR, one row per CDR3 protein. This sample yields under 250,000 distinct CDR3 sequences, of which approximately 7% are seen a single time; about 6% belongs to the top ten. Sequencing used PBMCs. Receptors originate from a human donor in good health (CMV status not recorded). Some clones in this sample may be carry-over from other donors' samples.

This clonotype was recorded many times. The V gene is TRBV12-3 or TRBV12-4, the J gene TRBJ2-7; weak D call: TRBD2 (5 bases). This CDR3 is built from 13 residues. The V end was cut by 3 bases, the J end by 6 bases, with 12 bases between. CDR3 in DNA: TGTGCCAGCAGTTTTAGTGGGAGCAGCGAGCAGTACTTC. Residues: CASSFSGSSEQYF.

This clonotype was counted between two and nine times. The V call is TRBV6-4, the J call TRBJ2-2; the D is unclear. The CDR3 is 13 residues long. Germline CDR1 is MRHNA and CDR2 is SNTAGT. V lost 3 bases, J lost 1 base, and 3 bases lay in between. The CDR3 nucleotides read TGTGCCAGCAGTGAGGTGAACACCGGGGAGCTGTTTTTT. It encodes CASSEVNTGELFF.

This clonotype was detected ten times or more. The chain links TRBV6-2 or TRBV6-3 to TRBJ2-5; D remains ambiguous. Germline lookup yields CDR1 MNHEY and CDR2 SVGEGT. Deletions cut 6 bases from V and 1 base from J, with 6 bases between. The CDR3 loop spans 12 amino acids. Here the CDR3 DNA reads TGTGCCAGCAGGACGCGCCAAGAGACCCAGTACTTC. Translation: CASRTRQETQYF.

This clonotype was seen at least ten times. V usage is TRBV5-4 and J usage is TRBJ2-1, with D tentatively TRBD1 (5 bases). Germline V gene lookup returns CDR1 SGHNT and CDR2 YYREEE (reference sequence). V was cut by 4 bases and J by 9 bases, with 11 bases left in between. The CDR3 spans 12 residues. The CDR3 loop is CASSTQGSEQFF. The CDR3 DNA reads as TGTGCCAGCAGCACCCAGGGAAGTGAGCAGTTCTTC.

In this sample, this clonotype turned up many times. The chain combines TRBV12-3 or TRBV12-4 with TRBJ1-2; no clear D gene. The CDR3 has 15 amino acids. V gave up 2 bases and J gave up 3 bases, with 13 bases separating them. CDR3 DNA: TGTGCCAGCAGTTTATCCCGGGATCTCTACTATGGCTACACCTTC. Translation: CASSLSRDLYYGYTF.

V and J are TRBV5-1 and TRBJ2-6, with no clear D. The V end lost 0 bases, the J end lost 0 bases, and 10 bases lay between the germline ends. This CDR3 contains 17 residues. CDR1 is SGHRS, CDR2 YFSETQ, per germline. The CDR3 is CASSLVAATSGANVLTF. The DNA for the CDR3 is TGCGCCAGCAGCTTGGTCGCAGCCACCTCTGGGGCCAACGTCCTGACTTTC.

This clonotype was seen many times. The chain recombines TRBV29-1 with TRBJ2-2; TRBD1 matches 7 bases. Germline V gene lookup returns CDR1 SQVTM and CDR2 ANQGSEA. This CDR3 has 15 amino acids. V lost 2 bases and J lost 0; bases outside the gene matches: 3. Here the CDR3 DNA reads TGCAGCGTTGAAACAGGGGCTGCGAACACCGGGGAGCTGTTTTTT. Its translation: CSVETGAANTGELFF.

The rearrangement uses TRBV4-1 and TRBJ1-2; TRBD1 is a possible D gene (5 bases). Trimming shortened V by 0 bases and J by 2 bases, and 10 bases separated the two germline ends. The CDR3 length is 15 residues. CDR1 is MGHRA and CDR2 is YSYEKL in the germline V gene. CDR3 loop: CASSQEGRDNYGYTF. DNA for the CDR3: TGCGCCAGCAGCCAAGAAGGCCGGGACAACTATGGCTACACCTTC.

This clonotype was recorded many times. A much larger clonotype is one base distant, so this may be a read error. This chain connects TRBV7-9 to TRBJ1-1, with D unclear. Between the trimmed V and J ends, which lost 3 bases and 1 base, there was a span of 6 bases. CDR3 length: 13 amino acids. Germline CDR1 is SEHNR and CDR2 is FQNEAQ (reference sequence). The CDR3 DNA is TGTGCCAGCAGCTTGACATGGAACACTGAAGCTTTCTTT. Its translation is CASSLTWNTEAFF.

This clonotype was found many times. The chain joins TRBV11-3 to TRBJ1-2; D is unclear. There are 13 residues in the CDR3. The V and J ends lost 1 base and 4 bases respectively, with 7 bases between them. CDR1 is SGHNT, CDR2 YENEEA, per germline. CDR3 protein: CASSLGHRYGYTF. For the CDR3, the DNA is TGTGCCAGCAGCTTAGGTCACCGCTATGGCTACACCTTC.

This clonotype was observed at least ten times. The CDR3 DNA reads TGTGCCATCAGACCCTTGAACACTGAAGCTTTCTTT. This gives the protein CAIRPLNTEAFF. The chain links TRBV6-1 to TRBJ1-1; D call uncertain. Germline-derived CDR1 and CDR2 are MNHNS and SASEGT. V lost 10 bases and J 0 bases, leaving 9 bases between the germline ends. This CDR3 region has 12 residues.

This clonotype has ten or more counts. DNA for the CDR3: TGTGCCAGCGGGCCCGAAGAGCAGTACTTC. Protein: CASGPEEQYF. The chain has TRBV28 and TRBJ2-7; D is undetermined. Germline CDR1 reads MDHEN; CDR2 reads SYDVKM. V gave up 8 bases and J gave up 7 bases, with 9 bases separating them. The CDR3 has 10 amino acids.

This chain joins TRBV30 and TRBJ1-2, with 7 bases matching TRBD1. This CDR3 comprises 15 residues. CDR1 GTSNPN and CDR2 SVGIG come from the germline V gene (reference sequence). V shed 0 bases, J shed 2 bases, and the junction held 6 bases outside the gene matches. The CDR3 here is CAWSVGVGGNYGYTF. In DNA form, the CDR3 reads TGTGCCTGGAGTGTTGGCGTAGGGGGCAACTATGGCTACACCTTC. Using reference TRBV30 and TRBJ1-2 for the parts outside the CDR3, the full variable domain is SQTIHQWPATLVQPVGSPLSLECTVEGTSNPNLYWYRQAAGRGLQLLFYSVGIGQISSEVPQNLSASRPQDRQFILSSKKLLLSDSGFYLCAWSVGVGGNYGYTFGSGTRLTVV.

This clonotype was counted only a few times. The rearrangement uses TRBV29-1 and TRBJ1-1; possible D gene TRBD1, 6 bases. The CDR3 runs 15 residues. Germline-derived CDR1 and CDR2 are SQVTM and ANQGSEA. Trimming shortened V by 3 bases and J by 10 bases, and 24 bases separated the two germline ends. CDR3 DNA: TGCAGCGTTGACTACCCGGAGGGGGTAGGGGGAAGAGCTTTCTTT. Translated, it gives CSVDYPEGVGGRAFF.

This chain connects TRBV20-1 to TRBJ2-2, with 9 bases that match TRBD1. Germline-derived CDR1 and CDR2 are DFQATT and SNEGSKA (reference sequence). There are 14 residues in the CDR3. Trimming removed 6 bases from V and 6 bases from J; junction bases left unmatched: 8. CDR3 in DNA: TGCAGTGCGGCCTCGGGACAGGGCTCCGGGGAGCTGTTTTTT. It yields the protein CSAASGQGSGELFF.

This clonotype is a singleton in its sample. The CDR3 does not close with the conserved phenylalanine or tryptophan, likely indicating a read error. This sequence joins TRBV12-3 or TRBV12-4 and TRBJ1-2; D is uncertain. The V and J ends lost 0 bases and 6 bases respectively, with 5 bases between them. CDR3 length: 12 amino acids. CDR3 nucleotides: TGTGCCAGCAGTTTAGCGGCCCATGGCTACACCTAC. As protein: CASSLAAHGYTY.

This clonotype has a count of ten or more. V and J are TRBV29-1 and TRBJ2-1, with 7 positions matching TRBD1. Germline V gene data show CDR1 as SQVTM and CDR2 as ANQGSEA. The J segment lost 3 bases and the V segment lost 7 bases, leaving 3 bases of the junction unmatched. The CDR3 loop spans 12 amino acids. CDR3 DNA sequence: TGCAGCGGACGGGACAGCTACAATGAGCAGTTCTTC. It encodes CSGRDSYNEQFF.

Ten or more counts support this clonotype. The CDR3 nucleotides are TGTGCCAGCAGCTTATGGGGCGGGGGGGGCACAGATACGCAGTATTTT. Its translation: CASSLWGGGGTDTQYF. The chain combines TRBV7-8 with TRBJ2-3, with TRBD2 identical over 9 bases. The CDR3 spans 16 residues. Per the germline V gene, CDR1 is SGHVS and CDR2 is FQNEAQ. V shed 2 bases, J shed 1 base, and the junction held 4 bases outside the gene matches.

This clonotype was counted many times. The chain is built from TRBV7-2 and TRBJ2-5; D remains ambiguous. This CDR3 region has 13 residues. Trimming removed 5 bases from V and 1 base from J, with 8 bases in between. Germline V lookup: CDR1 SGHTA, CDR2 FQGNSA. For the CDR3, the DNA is TGTGCCAGCAGCCCTACCCGCCAAGAGACCCAGTACTTC. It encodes CASSPTRQETQYF. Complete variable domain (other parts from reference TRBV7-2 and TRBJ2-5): GAGVSQSPSNKVTEKGKDVELRCDPISGHTALYWYRQSLGQGLEFLIYFQGNSAPDKSGLPSDRFSAERTGGSVSTLTIQRTQQEDSAVYLCASSPTRQETQYFGPGTRLLVL.

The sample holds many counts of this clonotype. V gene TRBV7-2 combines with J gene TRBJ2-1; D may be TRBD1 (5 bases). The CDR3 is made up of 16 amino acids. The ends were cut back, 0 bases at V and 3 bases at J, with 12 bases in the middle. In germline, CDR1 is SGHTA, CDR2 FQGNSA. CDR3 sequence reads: CASSLALSGYYNEQFF. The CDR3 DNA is TGTGCCAGCAGCTTAGCGCTATCAGGGTACTACAATGAGCAGTTCTTC.

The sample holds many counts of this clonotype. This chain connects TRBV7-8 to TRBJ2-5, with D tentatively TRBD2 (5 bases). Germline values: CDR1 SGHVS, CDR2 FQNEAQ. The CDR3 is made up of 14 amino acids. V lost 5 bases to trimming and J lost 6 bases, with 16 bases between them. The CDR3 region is CASSQPGERQTQYF. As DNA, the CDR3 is TGTGCCAGCAGCCAGCCTGGGGAGAGGCAGACCCAGTACTTC. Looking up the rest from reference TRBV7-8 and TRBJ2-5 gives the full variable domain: GAGVSQSPRYKVAKRGQDVALRCDPISGHVSLFWYQQALGQGPEFLTYFQNEAQLDKSGLPSDRFFAERPEGSVSTLKIQRTQQEDSAVYLCASSQPGERQTQYFGPGTRLLVL.

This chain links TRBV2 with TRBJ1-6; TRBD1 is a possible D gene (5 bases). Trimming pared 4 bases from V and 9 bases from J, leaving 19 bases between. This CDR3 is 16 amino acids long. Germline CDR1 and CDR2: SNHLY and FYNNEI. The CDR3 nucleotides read TGTGCCAGCAGTGGGGAGACGACAGTCGGCTTTTCACCCCTCCACTTT. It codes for CASSGETTVGFSPLHF.

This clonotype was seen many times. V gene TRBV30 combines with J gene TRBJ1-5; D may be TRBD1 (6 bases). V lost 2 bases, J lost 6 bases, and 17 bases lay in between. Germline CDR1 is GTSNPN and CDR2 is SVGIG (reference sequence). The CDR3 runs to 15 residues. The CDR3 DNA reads TGTGCCTGGAGTTCACAAGCTGGGGGGCGTCAGCCCCAGCATTTT. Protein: CAWSSQAGGRQPQHF.